This entry lists 11 T cell receptor beta chains sequenced from one sample in a study of blood T cells in healthy people across ages. For the second PCR, which ran for about 7 to 11 cycles, a sample-barcoded 5' primer and a J-beta primer mix were used. TCRdb fed the 5' RACE reads into MiXCR, producing one record per CDR3 protein. Here the sample spans roughly 730,000 distinct CDR3 sequences, about 56% being singletons. The sample consisted of blood. These receptor sequences come from a man in his forties or fifties in good health.

This sequence joins TRBV4-3 and TRBJ2-7; 9 positions match TRBD1. CDR3 length equals 18 residues. Germline trimming cut 4 bases from V and 0 bases from J; bases unmatched to any gene: 13. CDR1 and CDR2 from the germline V gene are LGHNA and YSLEER. CDR3 sequence: CASSRFIPGTGSSYEQYF. The CDR3 DNA follows: TGCGCCAGCAGCCGTTTTATCCCGGGGACAGGGTCCTCCTACGAGCAGTACTTC.

The chain combines TRBV12-5 with TRBJ1-5; possibly TRBD1 for D (5 bases). Germline V gene lookup returns CDR1 LGHNT and CDR2 FRNRAP. V dropped 6 bases and J dropped 7 bases, with 19 bases sitting between them. The CDR3 contains 15 residues. CDR3 in DNA: TGTGCTAGTGGCGAGGGGACCGCACGAGGACAGCCCCAGCATTTT. Protein sequence: CASGEGTARGQPQHF.

The chain recombines TRBV29-1 with TRBJ2-3; TRBD1 aligns across 11 bases. V was pared by 7 bases and J by 2 bases, with 5 bases of the junction left unmatched. The CDR3 consists of 14 residues. From germline, CDR1 is SQVTM and CDR2 ANQGSEA. CDR3 in amino acids: CSGGTGGFTDTQYF. CDR3 DNA: TGCAGCGGGGGGACAGGGGGTTTCACAGATACGCAGTATTTT.

The chain employs TRBV2 and TRBJ1-2; a possible D gene is TRBD1 (5 bases). V shed 8 bases and J shed 5 bases, with 9 bases lying between them. CDR1 is SNHLY and CDR2 is FYNNEI in the germline V gene. The length of the CDR3 is 11 residues. The CDR3 region has the DNA TGTGCCAGCCCACAGGTGTATGGCTACACCTTC. It yields the protein CASPQVYGYTF.

The chain carries TRBV7-2 and TRBJ2-1, with TRBD2 matching 11 bases. The CDR3 is 17 amino acids. The V and J ends lost 9 bases and 3 bases, in that order; junction bases with no gene match: 13. Germline CDR1 is SGHTA and CDR2 is FQGNSA. The CDR3 region has the DNA TGTGCCAGTACCACTCCGGGACTAGCGGATATCTACAATGAGCAGTTCTTC. Its translation: CASTTPGLADIYNEQFF.

Note on this clonotype: A much bigger clone sits one base away, suggesting this may be a read error. The V and J genes are TRBV13 and TRBJ2-3; 7 bases are a match to TRBD1. This CDR3 is 18 amino acids long. CDR1 is PRHDT and CDR2 is FYEKMQ in the germline V gene (reference sequence). The CDR3 loop reads CANSGLPFLQGDTDTQYF. The CDR3 DNA reads TGTGCCAACAGCGGTCTACCCTTCCTCCAGGGGGATACAGATACGCAGTATTTT.

The chain links TRBV5-1 to TRBJ2-4; D remains unclear. This CDR3 is 14 amino acids long. CDR1 and CDR2 (germline): SGHRS, YFSETQ. The germline V and J ends were trimmed by 0 bases and 5 bases, with 9 bases remaining between them. The CDR3 loop reads CASSLVGSQNIQYF. The DNA of the CDR3 is TGCGCCAGCAGCTTGGTAGGCAGCCAAAACATTCAGTACTTC.

The J gene is TRBJ2-3, the V gene TRBV5-1; 7 bases fit TRBD2. CDR3 length: 14 residues. Germline trimming cut 4 bases from V and 2 bases from J; bases unmatched to any gene: 4. Germline V gene lookup returns CDR1 SGHRS and CDR2 YFSETQ. CDR3 sequence reads: CASSPGGITDTQYF. CDR3 nucleotide sequence: TGCGCCAGCAGCCCGGGGGGTATCACAGATACGCAGTATTTT.

V gene TRBV6-6 combines with J gene TRBJ1-2, with D unresolved. In germline, CDR1 is MNHNY, CDR2 SVGAGI (reference sequence). This CDR3 has 13 amino acids. The V and J ends lost 4 bases and 2 bases respectively, with 8 bases between them. CDR3 in amino acids: CASSSQNNYGYTF. DNA of the CDR3: TGTGCCAGCAGTTCACAGAACAACTATGGCTACACCTTC.

V gene TRBV7-2 combines with J gene TRBJ2-7; D call uncertain. The V end was cut by 3 bases, the J end by 7 bases, with 7 bases between. The CDR3 runs to 11 residues. Germline CDR1 SGHTA, CDR2 FQGNSA. The DNA for the CDR3 is TGTGCCAGCAGCTTTTACAATGAGCAGTACTTC. Protein: CASSFYNEQYF.

This clonotype was seen once. DNA of the CDR3: TGTGCCAGCAGCTTAGTACAGGTATCGCAGTATTTT. Its translation: CASSLVQVSQYF. The chain has TRBV5-6 and TRBJ2-3; TRBD1 is a possible D gene (5 bases). The CDR3 length is 12 residues. Looked up from germline, CDR1 is SGHDT and CDR2 is YYEEEE. V lost 2 bases to trimming and J lost 10 bases, with 11 bases between them. Drawing the rest from reference TRBV5-6 and TRBJ2-3, the complete variable domain is DAGVTQSPTHLIKTRGQQVTLRCSPKSGHDTVSWYQQALGQGPQFIFQYYEEEERQRGNFPDRFSGHQFPNYSSELNVNALLLGDSALYLCASSLVQVSQYFGPGTRLTVL.